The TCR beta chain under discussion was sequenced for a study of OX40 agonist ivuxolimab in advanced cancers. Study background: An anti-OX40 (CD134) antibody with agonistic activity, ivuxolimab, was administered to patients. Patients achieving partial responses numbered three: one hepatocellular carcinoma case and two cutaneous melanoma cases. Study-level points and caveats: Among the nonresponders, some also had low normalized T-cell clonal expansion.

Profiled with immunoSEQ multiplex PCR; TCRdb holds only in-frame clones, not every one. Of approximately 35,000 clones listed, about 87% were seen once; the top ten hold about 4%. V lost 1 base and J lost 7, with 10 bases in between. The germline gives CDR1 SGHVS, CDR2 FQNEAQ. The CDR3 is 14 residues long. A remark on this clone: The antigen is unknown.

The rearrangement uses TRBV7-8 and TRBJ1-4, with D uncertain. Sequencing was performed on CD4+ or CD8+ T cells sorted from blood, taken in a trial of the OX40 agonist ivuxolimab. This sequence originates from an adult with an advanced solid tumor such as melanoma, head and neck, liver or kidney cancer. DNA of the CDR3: TGTGCCAGCAGCTTAGACAGCATAAGTGAAAAACTGTTTTTT. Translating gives CASSLDSISEKLFF.